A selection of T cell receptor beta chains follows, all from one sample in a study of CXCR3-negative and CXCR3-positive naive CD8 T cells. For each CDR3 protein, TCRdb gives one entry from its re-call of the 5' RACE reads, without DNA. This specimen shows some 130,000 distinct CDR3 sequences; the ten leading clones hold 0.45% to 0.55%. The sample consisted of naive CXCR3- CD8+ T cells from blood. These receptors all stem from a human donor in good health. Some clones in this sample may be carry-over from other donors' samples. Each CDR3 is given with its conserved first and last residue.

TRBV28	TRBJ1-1	CASSSGTRSSF
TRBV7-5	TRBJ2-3	CIPVSEAKTGEPTDTQYF
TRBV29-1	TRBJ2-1	CSVETPSGLGEQFF
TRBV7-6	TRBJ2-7	CASSLAPGTGVEQYF
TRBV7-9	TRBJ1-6	CASSLVAGSNSPLHF
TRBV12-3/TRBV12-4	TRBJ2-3	CASSLWGQSTDTQHF
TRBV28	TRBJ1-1	CASSLDNMKTEAFF
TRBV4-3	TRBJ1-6	CASSPARTENSPLHF
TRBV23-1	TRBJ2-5	CASSLGRGRETQYF
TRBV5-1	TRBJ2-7	CASSTAASSYEQYF
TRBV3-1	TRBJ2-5	CASSQGLTRGPQETQYF
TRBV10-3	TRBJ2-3	CAISESVSTSGGPADTQYF
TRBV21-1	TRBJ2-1	CASSKGGLGNEQFF
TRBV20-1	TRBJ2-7	CSARGQGPYEQYF
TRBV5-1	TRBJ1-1	CASSWTGQGYTEAFF
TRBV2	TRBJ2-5	CASSEEGLAVRETQYF
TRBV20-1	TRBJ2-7	CSASPNRAFAYEQYF
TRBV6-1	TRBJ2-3	CASSEASGGPDTQYF
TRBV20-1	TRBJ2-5	CSARELAVSQETQYF
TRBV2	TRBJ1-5	CASSEAEAQPQHF
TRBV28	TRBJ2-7	CASRYRDRFSYEQYF
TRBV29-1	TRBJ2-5	CSVATLEPIQETQYF
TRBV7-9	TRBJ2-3	CASSLGRSGDTQYF
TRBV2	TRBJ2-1	CASSPGGAVEQFF
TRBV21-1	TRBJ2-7	CASSKDTGAYEQYF
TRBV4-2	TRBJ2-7	CASSQDVTAGATYEQYF
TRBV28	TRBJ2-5	CASSLPGGKETQYF
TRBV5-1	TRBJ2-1	CASSLDSPPYNEQFF
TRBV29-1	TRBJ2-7	CSVESRAPYEQYF
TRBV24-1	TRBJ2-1	CATSDPTGSYNEQFF
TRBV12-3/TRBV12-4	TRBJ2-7	CASSLALSYEQYF
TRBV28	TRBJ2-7	CASSLPQGAIPREQYF
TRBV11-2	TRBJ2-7	CASSPFQGPYEQYF
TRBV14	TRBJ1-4	CASSQQQGQTTNEKLFF
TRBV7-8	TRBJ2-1	CASSPWTSGNEQFF
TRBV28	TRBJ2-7	CASSLPGAGGDYEQYF